This T cell receptor beta chain was obtained from a study of cytomegalovirus exposure and HLA in healthy donors. The CDR3 has 15 residues. CDR1 is SGDLS, CDR2 YYNGEE, per germline. Trimming at V came to 0 bases and at J to 8 bases, leaving 6 bases not matched to a gene. The primer mix had 60 Vbeta and 13 Jbeta primers. The table came from immunoSEQ multiplex PCR; TCRdb's copy has only in-frame clones and leaves some out. The table includes roughly 190,000 clones, 79% detected once. The chain couples TRBV9 to TRBJ2-2; 8 bases are shared with TRBD1. The sample taken for sequencing was PBMCs. The source of this sequence is a young woman in good health and CMV-seronegative. Written as DNA, the CDR3 is TGTGCCAGCAGCGTAGCCCAGGGGGCAACAGGGGAGCTGTTTTTT. Its protein product is CASSVAQGATGELFF.